Sequencing of this T cell receptor beta chain was carried out in a study of graft-versus-host responses after intestinal transplantation. The CDR3 sequence is 16 residues long. Germline V gene lookup returns CDR1 SGHAT and CDR2 FQNNGV. V dropped 1 base and J dropped 4 bases, with 16 bases sitting between them. Using immunoSEQ multiplex PCR, the repertoire was profiled, and TCRdb retains in-frame clones only, with some absent. The top ten hold 0.5% to 0.65% of the sample, which has about 51,000 clones, 80% to 90% seen once. As regards this clone: As yet, its antigen is unknown.

The material sequenced was unstimulated CD4+ T cells sorted from spleen or lymph node cells, taken before transplant. This receptor was identified in a human donor who was the organ donor for an intestinal transplant. The J gene is TRBJ1-1, the V gene TRBV11-2, with TRBD1 as a possible D gene (6 bases). The chain's CDR3 is CASSLVVVGAGTEAFF. As DNA, the CDR3 is TGTGCCAGCAGCTTAGTGGTGGTGGGGGCGGGCACTGAAGCTTTCTTT.